This TCR beta chain was sequenced in a study of T-cell memory formation after mild COVID-19. Study conclusions and caveats: There was a balanced CD4/CD8 profile in clones contracting day 15 to 85, and later expanders leaned CD4+. Those CD4+ clones that contracted were mainly in CM and EM (CD8+ ones in EMRA).

Trimming stripped 5 bases from V and 1 base from J, with 5 bases between. The V gene's germline CDR1 is SEHNR and CDR2 FQNEAQ (reference sequence). The CDR3 covers 12 residues. Regarding this clonotype: Antigen unknown.

The authors produced TCR alpha and TCR beta cDNA libraries with sample barcodes and UMIs by 5'RACE using constant-segment primers. Using its own MiXCR run on the 5' RACE reads, TCRdb lists one record per CDR3 protein. This sample carries about 470,000 distinct CDR3 sequences, around a quarter of them seen once, and the ten largest clones take around 13%. This receptor was obtained from an adult woman who had mild COVID-19 (a few samples of this study predate the infection). Cell type and time point are not known. The sample taken for sequencing was PBMCs or a T cell subset sorted from them (not recorded which). The V gene is TRBV7-9, the J gene TRBJ1-1; D unclear. CDR3 DNA: TGTGCCAGCAGCCCATCGAACACTGAAGCTTTCTTT. Its protein product is CASSPSNTEAFF.